This T cell receptor (beta chain) was captured in a study of blood T cell repertoires in COVID-19. Assay: immunoSEQ multiplex PCR; the TCRdb copy retains only in-frame clones and omits some. The top ten clones hold 5.5% of a sample with 95,000 to 120,000 clones, approximately 85% of them seen once. Germline lookup yields CDR1 SGHTA and CDR2 FQGTGA. Trimming removed 2 bases from V and 2 bases from J; junction bases left unmatched: 12. The CDR3 length is 20 residues. Sequencing used peripheral blood. This chain links TRBV7-3 with TRBJ2-3, with TRBD2 identical over 14 bases. The receptor's source is a woman aged 55-70 years with COVID-19, enrolled during active disease. DNA of the CDR3: TGTGCCAGCAGCTTAGGATTCAGACTAGCGGGGGGGCCGGACACAGATACGCAGTATTTT. Encoded protein: CASSLGFRLAGGPDTDTQYF.